Below, one TCR beta chain is given with its context. The target antigen is unknown. This sample includes further DNA sequences coding for the same CDR3. PCR primers comprised 60 Vbeta and 13 Jbeta primers. Methods used by the authors: A follow-up analysis tallied about 88 million unique TCR beta chains, roughly 11 million shared. Sequencing used immunoSEQ multiplex PCR; TCRdb keeps in-frame clones, though not all of them. V, J and clone size reflect that table, while D and trimming were determined from the DNA. The sample has around 120,000 clones; about 71% are singletons. The sample is drawn from a study of cytomegalovirus exposure and HLA in healthy donors. Study-wide results and limits: Later on, an analysis showed TCR association rates differing by HLA locus, with DRB1 the most and HLA-C the fewest. In a later analysis, donors in an Asian-associated ancestry cluster reportedly had fewer N-insertions in productive TCRs than the cohort mean. A previous analysis found most TCR beta V segments productive roughly 90% or roughly 30% of the time.

Sequencing was performed on PBMCs. This TCR came from a woman aged 60-70 years in good health and CMV-seropositive.

The CDR3 reads CASSRGGYNEQFF. The CDR3 DNA is TGTGCCAGTAGTAGAGGAGGTTACAATGAGCAGTTCTTC. This chain joins TRBV19 and TRBJ2-1; maybe TRBD2 (5 bases). Germline V gene sequence: CDR1 LNHDA, CDR2 SQIVND (reference sequence). The CDR3 runs to 13 residues. Trimming took off 4 bases at V and 4 bases at J, with 8 bases between the two ends.